The 19 T cell receptor beta chains presented below share a single source sample, sequenced in a study of monozygotic twins with inflammatory bowel disease (dated by TCRdb to 2018 to 2020). Receptors were amplified or captured by 5' RACE. These reads were obtained on an Illumina HiSeq 2500. Each CDR3 protein sequence appears as one entry after TCRdb reprocessed the reads, and no DNA is included. The sample's clone listing holds hundreds of thousands of distinct CDR3 sequences. The ten largest clonotypes hold 2.4% of the sample. Sequencing used blood. Receptors were obtained from a human donor with ulcerative colitis or Crohn's disease, or a healthy co-twin of an affected twin (not recorded which).

The J gene is TRBJ1-2, the V gene TRBV6-1; TCRdb designates TRBD1, a call that cannot be tested without DNA. The germline V gene encodes CDR1 MNHNS and CDR2 SASEGT. This CDR3 region has 15 residues. CDR3 amino acids: CASSETLSLAYGYTF.

This sequence joins TRBV3-1 and TRBJ2-1; the D call of TRBD2 rests on TCRdb alone, since no DNA is present to check it. Germline V gene data show CDR1 as LGHDT and CDR2 as YNNKEL (reference sequence). The CDR3 is made up of 16 amino acids. Here the CDR3 reads CASSQEAERMYNEQFF.

This chain connects TRBV5-1 to TRBJ1-1. This CDR3 region has 13 residues. In germline, CDR1 is SGHRS, CDR2 YFSETQ. This CDR3 reads CASSFNGDTEAFF. Drawing the rest from reference TRBV5-1 and TRBJ1-1, the complete variable domain is KAGVTQTPRYLIKTRGQQVTLSCSPISGHRSVSWYQQTPGQGLQFLFEYFSETQRNKGNFPGRFSGRQFSNSRSEMNVSTLELGDSALYLCASSFNGDTEAFFGQGTRLTVV.

This chain uses TRBV5-5 with TRBJ2-4. Germline lookup yields CDR1 SGHKS and CDR2 YYEKEE (reference sequence). This CDR3 is 13 amino acids long. This CDR3 is CASSLGAKNIQYF.

The chain uses TRBV12-3 or TRBV12-4 and TRBJ2-7. This CDR3 comprises 14 residues. The CDR3 loop reads CASSFGGNAYEQYF.

The J gene is TRBJ2-7, the V gene TRBV4-2; the D call from TCRdb, TRBD1, cannot be confirmed without DNA. This CDR3 spans 15 amino acids. CDR1 is LGHNA, CDR2 YNFKEQ, per germline. CDR3: CASSQMTGGAYEQYF.

The chain has TRBV5-1 and TRBJ2-4; TCRdb's D gene call, TRBD2, goes unchecked for lack of DNA. This CDR3 comprises 17 residues. Germline CDR1 and CDR2: SGHRS and YFSETQ. Here the CDR3 reads CASSSGRSDLAKNIQYF. The whole variable domain, filled in from reference TRBV5-1 and TRBJ2-4, reads KAGVTQTPRYLIKTRGQQVTLSCSPISGHRSVSWYQQTPGQGLQFLFEYFSETQRNKGNFPGRFSGRQFSNSRSEMNVSTLELGDSALYLCASSSGRSDLAKNIQYFGAGTRLSVL.

The V call is TRBV7-2, the J call TRBJ1-2. The CDR3 runs 13 residues. Germline assignment: CDR1 SGHTA and CDR2 FQGNSA. CDR3 residues: CASSFPPGRAWTF.

The chain links TRBV19 to TRBJ2-2; TCRdb lists TRBD2, though no DNA is available to test this call. Per germline, CDR1 LNHDA and CDR2 SQIVND (reference sequence). The CDR3 runs to 17 residues. CDR3 region: CASQILSSGGLTGELFF.

The V gene is TRBV27, the J gene TRBJ2-1; the D call from TCRdb, TRBD2, cannot be confirmed without DNA. This CDR3 spans 14 amino acids. CDR1 and CDR2 (germline): MNHEY, SMNVEV (reference sequence). CDR3 in amino acids: CASSLGLAKDEQFF.

The genes are TRBV19 and TRBJ2-2. The CDR3 covers 12 residues. Germline V gene data show CDR1 as LNHDA and CDR2 as SQIVND (reference sequence). This CDR3 is CASSVNTGELFF.

The chain is built from TRBV7-2 and TRBJ2-2; TCRdb designates TRBD1, a call that cannot be tested without DNA. CDR3 length equals 16 residues. The germline V gene has CDR1 SGHTA and CDR2 FQGNSA. The CDR3 loop is CASSVSGGLTTGELFF.

The chain joins TRBV5-1 to TRBJ1-5; TCRdb lists TRBD1, though no DNA is available to test this call. This CDR3 contains 15 residues. Germline CDR1 SGHRS, CDR2 YFSETQ. CDR3 sequence reads: CASSLEGDSNQPQHF.

This chain uses TRBV11-2 with TRBJ1-6. Germline CDR1 reads SGHAT; CDR2 reads FQNNGV. The CDR3 runs to 17 residues. CDR3 protein: CASSLIDGASLDSPLHF.

V and J are TRBV25-1 and TRBJ1-5; the TCRdb call, TRBD1, lacks DNA for checking. CDR1 is MGHDK, CDR2 SYGVNS, per germline. This CDR3 spans 13 amino acids. CDR3 sequence: CASSESGNQPQYF.

The chain recombines TRBV6-5 with TRBJ1-3. The germline V gene has CDR1 MNHEY and CDR2 SVGAGI. The CDR3 is made up of 16 amino acids. Here the CDR3 reads CASSYFNQGFGNTIYF.

The rearrangement uses TRBV28 and TRBJ1-1; with no DNA, the TCRdb D assignment of TRBD1 cannot be verified. This CDR3 comprises 15 residues. The germline V gene encodes CDR1 MDHEN and CDR2 SYDVKM. CDR3 loop: CASRRGGGAGTEAFF.

The V gene is TRBV7-2, the J gene TRBJ2-7; no DNA is available, so the TRBD1 call from TCRdb remains unchecked. From germline, CDR1 is SGHTA and CDR2 FQGNSA. The length of the CDR3 is 15 residues. Here the CDR3 reads CASSASATEITQQYF. Supplemented by reference TRBV7-2 and TRBJ2-7, the full variable domain reads GAGVSQSPSNKVTEKGKDVELRCDPISGHTALYWYRQSLGQGLEFLIYFQGNSAPDKSGLPSDRFSAERTGGSVSTLTIQRTQQEDSAVYLCASSASATEITQQYFGPGTRLTVT.

This chain links TRBV7-9 with TRBJ2-3. The germline V gene has CDR1 SEHNR and CDR2 FQNEAQ (reference sequence). The CDR3 extends over 14 amino acids. The CDR3: CASSFSEGTDTQYF.